This record concerns one T cell receptor (beta chain) sequence. Its antigen is as yet unknown. These data are taken from a study of monozygotic twins with inflammatory bowel disease. Whole-study findings and limits: IBD patients carried less diverse TCRbeta repertoires (inverse Simpson) than healthy co-twins.

CDR1 GTSNPN and CDR2 SVGIG come from the germline V gene (reference sequence). The CDR3 contains 13 residues. Used for each TCR library was roughly 3,500 ng of total RNA. cDNA was made in eight separate reactions per sample. UMIs that had a 6-nucleotide sample barcode were put in using template switching. TCRdb reprocessed the 5' RACE reads and keeps a single row for each CDR3 protein, giving no DNA. Here the sample table reports hundreds of thousands of distinct CDR3 sequences. Specimen: blood. This clonotype was obtained from a human donor with ulcerative colitis or Crohn's disease, or a healthy co-twin of an affected twin (not recorded which). V usage is TRBV30 and J usage is TRBJ1-4; TCRdb calls TRBD1, which cannot be checked without DNA. The chain's CDR3 is CAWSAGTNEKLFF.